This T cell receptor (beta chain) was profiled in a study of shared clonotypes between healthy human individuals. CD45RO-negative, CCR7-selected cells formed the naive CD8 fraction, which excluded terminally differentiated effector memory CD45RA+ cells. This clone appeared once. Method: immunoSEQ multiplex PCR; TCRdb's copy keeps in-frame clones and lacks some. This repertoire shows roughly 810,000 clones, about 96% found once; its top ten account for about 0.25%. The sequenced sample was naive CD8+ T cells sorted from blood. This receptor was identified in a young man in good health.

This CDR3 is CSVAFFLMGTTDTQYF. The CDR3 DNA is TGCAGCGTAGCTTTCTTTTTAATGGGGACCACAGATACGCAGTATTTT. V gene TRBV29-1 combines with J gene TRBJ2-3; D may match TRBD1 or TRBD2 (5 bases each). V was clipped by 6 bases and J by 2 bases, with 21 bases between them. Per the germline V gene, CDR1 is SQVTM and CDR2 is ANQGSEA. The CDR3 has 16 residues.